This is a list of T cell receptor beta chains from one sample in a study of molecular identifiers for immune sequencing clone quantification. TCRdb fed the PCR reads into MiXCR, producing one record per CDR3 protein. Of about 510,000 distinct CDR3 sequences in the sample, about a fifth are singletons; the top ten hold about 0.84%. Specimen: naive CD8+ T cells from blood, with Jurkat cell RNA spiked in. The source is a human donor in good health. Some libraries in this study had Jurkat cell RNA spiked in. Each CDR3 is given with its conserved first and last residue. Fields, in order: J gene, clone size, D gene, V gene, CDR3 DNA, CDR3 protein. D genes are given only for firm matches. Only some rows state a clone size, as once, few, many or a class for expanded clones.

TRBJ1-1	many	-	TRBV4-3	TGCGCCAGCAGCCGCGACAGCGGGAGTGAAGCTTTCTTT	CASSRDSGSEAFF
TRBJ2-5	many	TRBD2	TRBV6-2/TRBV6-3	TGTGCCAGCAGTTTCCGAGCGGGGTCCCAAGAGACCCAGTACTTC	CASSFRAGSQETQYF
TRBJ1-1	-	TRBD1	TRBV12-3/TRBV12-4	TGTGCCAGCAGTCTGACTTGGACAGGGAACACTGAAGCTTTCTTT	CASSLTWTGNTEAFF
TRBJ1-6	-	-	TRBV20-1	TGCAGTGCTAGAACAGGGTCCGTCGACTATAATTCACCCCTCCACTTT	CSARTGSVDYNSPLHF
TRBJ2-7	-	TRBD2	TRBV9	TGTGCCAGTAGCGGCGGGGGGAGCTCCCACGAGCAGTACTTC	CASSGGGSSHEQYF
TRBJ2-1	-	-	TRBV11-2	TGTGCCAGCAGCCCCCCTAAGTTCTTC	CASSPPKFF
TRBJ2-2	-	TRBD2	TRBV5-3	TGTGCCAGCAGCCACGGACTAGCGGGGTTGAACACCGGGGAGCTGTTTTTT	CASSHGLAGLNTGELFF
TRBJ2-2	few	TRBD1	TRBV2	TGTGCCAGCAGTGAAGGACAGGGGATCGGGGAGCTGTTTTTT	CASSEGQGIGELFF
TRBJ2-2	many	-	TRBV28	TGTGCCAGCAGTTTATTAGAGAACACCGGGGAGCTGTTTTTT	CASSLLENTGELFF
TRBJ2-7	many	-	TRBV6-2/TRBV6-3	TGTGCCAGCAGTTACTCATCGGGCCTCCAATACGAGCAGTACTTC	CASSYSSGLQYEQYF
TRBJ2-7	few	TRBD2	TRBV6-2/TRBV6-3	TGTGCCAGCAGTGGACTAGCGCTCCTCGAGCAGTACTTC	CASSGLALLEQYF
TRBJ2-3	many	TRBD1	TRBV27	TGTGCCAGCAGCGACAGGGCCCGTCGCACAGATACGCAGTATTTT	CASSDRARRTDTQYF
TRBJ1-2	few	-	TRBV11-2	TGTGCCAGCAGCTTGAACTACTATGGCTACACCTTC	CASSLNYYGYTF
TRBJ2-6	-	-	TRBV19	TGTGCCAGTAGTACAAGCTCTGGGGCCAACGTCCTGACTTTC	CASSTSSGANVLTF
TRBJ2-4	few	TRBD2	TRBV12-3/TRBV12-4	TGTGCCAGCAGTTCCTCTACTAGCGACGTTAACATTCAGTACTTC	CASSSSTSDVNIQYF
TRBJ1-4	few	-	TRBV28	TGTGCCAGCAGCCCTTATGCAGGGGCGCCGGTAGGAAAACTGTTTTTT	CASSPYAGAPVGKLFF
TRBJ1-5	-	-	TRBV28	TGTGCCAGCAGTTTTCCCCAAGGGGGGCGATGGCAGCCCCAGCATTTT	CASSFPQGGRWQPQHF
TRBJ2-7	few	TRBD2	TRBV4-2	TGTGCCAGCAGCCAAGGAGGTAGCGGGGTCTCCTACGAGCAGTACTTC	CASSQGGSGVSYEQYF
TRBJ2-7	few	TRBD1	TRBV27	TGTGCCAGCGGGCCGCGGGACAGGGGTATGTACGAGCAGTACTTC	CASGPRDRGMYEQYF
TRBJ2-2	few	-	TRBV19	TGTGCCAGTAGTGCGCACTCCAGGGGAACCGGGGAGCTGTTTTTT	CASSAHSRGTGELFF
TRBJ2-5	-	TRBD1	TRBV7-3	TGTGCCAGCAGCCCCGGGACAGGGGTAATGAAGACCCAGCACTTC	CASSPGTGVMKTQHF
TRBJ1-1	many	-	TRBV5-6	TGTGCCAGCAGCTTGACGGACACTGAAGCTTTCTTT	CASSLTDTEAFF
TRBJ2-1	-	-	TRBV19	TGTGCCAGTATTGGTTCACTTAGCCCCCATGAGCAGTTCTTC	CASIGSLSPHEQFF
TRBJ2-1	-	TRBD2	TRBV6-6	TGTGCCAGCAGCCCTCTAGCGGGGGGTTCGGGGGAGCAGTTCTTC	CASSPLAGGSGEQFF
TRBJ2-7	many	-	TRBV27	TGTGCCAGCAGTTTTTTACAGGGCCACGAGCAGTACTTC	CASSFLQGHEQYF
TRBJ2-3	many	-	TRBV5-6	TGTGCCAGCAGCCCGACGTCAGGGCCGGTTGATACGCAGTATTTT	CASSPTSGPVDTQYF
TRBJ2-3	-	-	TRBV30	TGTGCCTGGAGTGAAGGTGGAGATACGCAGTATTTT	CAWSEGGDTQYF
TRBJ2-6	many	-	TRBV7-9	TGTGCCAGCAGCTCCAGAGGGGGTGGCCCTTCTGGGGCCAACGTCCTGACTTTC	CASSSRGGGPSGANVLTF
TRBJ2-5	many	-	TRBV13	TGTGCCAGCAGCTCCACCGGCGGTGACTACCCCGAAGAGACCCAGTACTTC	CASSSTGGDYPEETQYF
TRBJ2-7	many	TRBD1	TRBV7-2	TGTGCCAGCAGCGAGTCCGGGACAGATAATCTCTACGAGCAGTACTTC	CASSESGTDNLYEQYF
TRBJ1-2	many	-	TRBV5-1	TGCGCCAGCAGCTCCGGCGGGCAGATTTATGGCTACACCTTC	CASSSGGQIYGYTF
TRBJ2-3	few	-	TRBV9	TGTGCCAGCAGCGTGGAACACCGGGACATTCCCACAGATACGCAGTATTTT	CASSVEHRDIPTDTQYF
TRBJ2-1	many	TRBD2	TRBV4-3	TGCGCCAGCAGCCCCGGGACTAGCGCCTACAATGAGCAGTTCTTC	CASSPGTSAYNEQFF
TRBJ2-7	many	-	TRBV19	TGTGCCACCCGCCCCGGGCCGTACCACGAGCAGTACTTC	CATRPGPYHEQYF
TRBJ2-3	-	TRBD2	TRBV4-1	TGCGCCAGCAGCCCCTCAGGGGCTAGCGGGGGGGGCACAGATACGCAGTATTTT	CASSPSGASGGGTDTQYF
TRBJ2-7	-	-	TRBV20-1	TGCAGTGCTAGAGCCTCGCTTGGGGCCTACGAGCAGTACTTC	CSARASLGAYEQYF
TRBJ2-1	few	-	TRBV7-3	TGTGCCAGCAGCTTATACGGGGAAAGCTCCTACAATGAGCAGTTCTTC	CASSLYGESSYNEQFF
TRBJ2-5	-	TRBD2	TRBV6-6	TGTGCCAGCACAAGGCTAGCGGGAGGTCAAGAGACCCAGTACTTC	CASTRLAGGQETQYF
TRBJ2-2	few	TRBD1	TRBV9	TGTGCCAGCAGCTCCAGGGGGTGGTCCGGGGAGCTGTTTTTT	CASSSRGWSGELFF
TRBJ2-1	few	TRBD2	TRBV4-1	TGCGCCAGCAGCCAAGTCCACGGCGGGAGTTTCAATGAGCAGTTCTTC	CASSQVHGGSFNEQFF
TRBJ1-2	many	TRBD1	TRBV7-9	TGTGCCAGCAGCTCAGGGGACAGCTTCAACTATGGCTACACCTTC	CASSSGDSFNYGYTF
TRBJ1-5	-	-	TRBV6-1	TGTGCCAGCAGTGTCATTTGGGGTAGCAATCAGCCCCAGCATTTT	CASSVIWGSNQPQHF
TRBJ2-3	few	TRBD2	TRBV12-3/TRBV12-4	TGTGCCAGCAGTCCCGGGACTAGCGCGGATACGCAGTATTTT	CASSPGTSADTQYF
TRBJ1-5	few	TRBD1	TRBV12-3/TRBV12-4	TGTGCCAGCAGTTTAGGGGACAGGACTGATCAGCCCCAGCATTTT	CASSLGDRTDQPQHF
TRBJ2-4	-	-	TRBV4-1	TGCGCCAGCAGCCAATTACCCGGGACAAAAAACATTCAGTACTTC	CASSQLPGTKNIQYF
TRBJ1-6	-	TRBD1	TRBV19	TGTGCCAGTAGTCTCGGACAGGGGGCTCTATCACCCCTCCACTTT	CASSLGQGALSPLHF